This passage covers 11 T cell receptor beta chains from one sample sequenced in a study of shared clonotypes between healthy human individuals (dated by TCRdb to 2020 to 2022). CD8 naive samples were CD45RO-negative cells positively selected for CCR7, giving a CD45RA+CCR7+ population that excluded TemRA cells. The method was the immunoSEQ multiplex PCR assay. The source is immuneACCESS, and TCRdb retained only in-frame sequences with V and J called. Part of the clones is not carried over; for the studies checked, unresolved V genes explain less than half of this, and the remainder is unexplained. The sample table shows 2 million or so clones, and about 95% are seen once. The ten largest clones represent about 1.1% of the sample. Source material: naive CD8+ T cells sorted from blood. Explained via the paper, the cell subset or site label denotes: CD45RA+CCR7+. These receptors were obtained from a man younger than 35 in good health.

This chain uses TRBV30 with TRBJ1-2, with D perhaps matching TRBD1 (5 bases). Trimming took off 3 bases at V and 4 bases at J, with 18 bases between the two ends. Germline CDR1 is GTSNPN and CDR2 is SVGIG (reference sequence). The CDR3 is made up of 15 amino acids. The CDR3 is CAWRRLGEFFYGYTF. CDR3 in DNA: TGTGCCTGGAGACGCCTGGGGGAGTTCTTCTATGGCTACACCTTC.

This clone was picked up one time. The chain combines TRBV30 with TRBJ2-3; 8 nucleotides align to TRBD1. The V gene end was trimmed by 3 bases and the J gene end by 3 bases; junction bases not matched to a gene: 11. Germline-derived CDR1 and CDR2 are GTSNPN and SVGIG (reference sequence). This CDR3 comprises 16 residues. The CDR3 loop is CAWSVPGRTGTDTQYF. In DNA, the CDR3 is TGTGCCTGGAGCGTACCAGGGCGGACAGGGACAGATACGCAGTATTTT.

The chain is built from TRBV10-1 and TRBJ1-5; tentatively, D is TRBD1 (5 bases). Germline assignment: CDR1 WNHNN and CDR2 SYGVQD (reference sequence). V was cut by 0 bases and J by 10 bases, with 16 bases left in between. The CDR3 sequence is 15 residues long. The DNA of the CDR3 is TGCGCCAGCAGTGAGTCTCCCCCGGGGGAGGCACCCCAGCATTTT. Translating it yields CASSESPPGEAPQHF.

V gene TRBV6-5 combines with J gene TRBJ2-5; D uncertain. Germline values: CDR1 MNHEY, CDR2 SVGAGI. Trimming stripped 0 bases from V and 1 base from J, with 9 bases between. This CDR3 is 15 amino acids long. In DNA, the CDR3 is TGTGCCAGCAGTTACTCGAACAGTCGCCAAGAGACCCAGTACTTC. Its translation is CASSYSNSRQETQYF.

The chain combines TRBV5-4 with TRBJ1-1; maybe TRBD1 (6 bases). There are 12 residues in the CDR3. Trimming took 3 bases from V and 6 from J, leaving 9 bases between them. Germline V gene lookup returns CDR1 SGHNT and CDR2 YYREEE (reference sequence). The CDR3 nucleotides are TGTGCCAGCAGCTCTCAGGGGTCTGAAGCTTTCTTT. It is translated as CASSSQGSEAFF.

This clone was observed a single time. The chain links TRBV9 to TRBJ2-2, with 12 bases fitting TRBD2. V gave up 3 bases and J gave up 4 bases; unmatched junction bases: 13. CDR1 SGDLS and CDR2 YYNGEE come from the germline V gene. This CDR3 has 19 residues. DNA of the CDR3: TGTGCCAGCAGCGACCCCCAGGTTTCTAGCGGGAGGGTCACCGGGGAGCTGTTTTTT. Residues: CASSDPQVSSGRVTGELFF.

The rearrangement uses TRBV11-3 and TRBJ2-1; TRBD2 is a possible D gene (5 bases). The V gene's germline CDR1 is SGHNT and CDR2 YENEEA. V lost 4 bases, J lost 8 bases, and 18 bases lay in between. This CDR3 contains 15 residues. The CDR3: CASSYSSMTIDEQFF. The DNA for the CDR3 is TGTGCCAGCAGCTATAGTAGTATGACTATAGATGAGCAGTTCTTC.

This rearrangement joins TRBV7-8 to TRBJ1-2, with D tentatively TRBD1 (5 bases). The V gene lost 6 bases and the J gene lost 8 bases, with 19 bases spanning the gap. The CDR3 extends over 14 amino acids. Looked up from germline, CDR1 is SGHVS and CDR2 is FQNEAQ. The CDR3 protein is CASSPDRLREGYTF. The CDR3 DNA follows: TGTGCCAGCAGTCCCGACAGACTTAGAGAGGGCTACACCTTC.

This chain uses TRBV19 with TRBJ2-7; tentatively, D is TRBD1 (6 bases). V lost 10 bases, J lost 2 bases, and 12 bases lay in between. The CDR3 runs 12 residues. Germline V CDR1 and CDR2: LNHDA, SQIVND (reference sequence). The CDR3 reads CATGQQPYEQYF. The CDR3 DNA is TGTGCCACCGGACAGCAACCCTACGAGCAGTACTTC.

V and J are TRBV5-7 and TRBJ1-6; 8 bases fit TRBD1. TRBV5-7 is an ORF for which the function is uncertain. V was clipped by 4 bases and J by 6 bases; unmatched bases: 6. CDR3 length: 15 residues. The CDR3 coding sequence is TGTGCCAGCAGCACAGGGGGGGACCTTAATTCACCCCTCCACTTT. Protein sequence: CASSTGGDLNSPLHF.

This sequence joins TRBV2 and TRBJ1-4; a possible D gene is TRBD1 (5 bases). The V end was cut by 4 bases, the J end by 4 bases, with 10 bases between. Germline V gene data show CDR1 as SNHLY and CDR2 as FYNNEI. The CDR3 runs 14 residues. In DNA, the CDR3 is TGTGCCAGCAGTGGAACAGGCATTAATGAAAAACTGTTTTTT. This codes for CASSGTGINEKLFF. Drawing the rest from reference TRBV2 and TRBJ1-4, the complete variable domain is EPEVTQTPSHQVTQMGQEVILRCVPISNHLYFYWYRQILGQKVEFLVSFYNNEISEKSEIFDDQFSVERPDGSNFTLKIRSTKLEDSAMYFCASSGTGINEKLFFGSGTQLSVL.